Sequencing of this TCR beta chain was carried out in a study of glioma-infiltrating T cells. General study points: Gliomas, especially low-grade, showed above-expected tissue-blood divergence; non-neoplastic patients showed below.

Amplification of TCR alpha and beta CDR3 regions from RNA used iRepertoire nested multiplex PCR. TCRdb fed the multiplex PCR reads into MiXCR, producing one record per CDR3 protein. The sample carries some 110,000 distinct CDR3 sequences, roughly 20% recorded once. This clonotype was observed a few times. As yet, its antigen is unknown. Germline lookup yields CDR1 LNHDA and CDR2 SQIVND (reference sequence). The CDR3 length is 14 residues. V trimming: 3 bases; J trimming: 4 bases; junction bases outside the gene matches: 2. Sequencing input: glioma tissue, nonneoplastic brain tissue, or PBMCs (not recorded which). The chain is built from TRBV19 and TRBJ2-2; 7 nucleotides agree with TRBD1. The clonotype was recovered from a human donor with low-grade glioma or glioblastoma, undergoing nonglioma brain surgery, or in good health (not recorded which). The CDR3 loop reads CASSIDRVTGELFF. As DNA, the CDR3 is TGTGCCAGTAGTATCGACAGGGTCACCGGGGAGCTGTTTTTT.